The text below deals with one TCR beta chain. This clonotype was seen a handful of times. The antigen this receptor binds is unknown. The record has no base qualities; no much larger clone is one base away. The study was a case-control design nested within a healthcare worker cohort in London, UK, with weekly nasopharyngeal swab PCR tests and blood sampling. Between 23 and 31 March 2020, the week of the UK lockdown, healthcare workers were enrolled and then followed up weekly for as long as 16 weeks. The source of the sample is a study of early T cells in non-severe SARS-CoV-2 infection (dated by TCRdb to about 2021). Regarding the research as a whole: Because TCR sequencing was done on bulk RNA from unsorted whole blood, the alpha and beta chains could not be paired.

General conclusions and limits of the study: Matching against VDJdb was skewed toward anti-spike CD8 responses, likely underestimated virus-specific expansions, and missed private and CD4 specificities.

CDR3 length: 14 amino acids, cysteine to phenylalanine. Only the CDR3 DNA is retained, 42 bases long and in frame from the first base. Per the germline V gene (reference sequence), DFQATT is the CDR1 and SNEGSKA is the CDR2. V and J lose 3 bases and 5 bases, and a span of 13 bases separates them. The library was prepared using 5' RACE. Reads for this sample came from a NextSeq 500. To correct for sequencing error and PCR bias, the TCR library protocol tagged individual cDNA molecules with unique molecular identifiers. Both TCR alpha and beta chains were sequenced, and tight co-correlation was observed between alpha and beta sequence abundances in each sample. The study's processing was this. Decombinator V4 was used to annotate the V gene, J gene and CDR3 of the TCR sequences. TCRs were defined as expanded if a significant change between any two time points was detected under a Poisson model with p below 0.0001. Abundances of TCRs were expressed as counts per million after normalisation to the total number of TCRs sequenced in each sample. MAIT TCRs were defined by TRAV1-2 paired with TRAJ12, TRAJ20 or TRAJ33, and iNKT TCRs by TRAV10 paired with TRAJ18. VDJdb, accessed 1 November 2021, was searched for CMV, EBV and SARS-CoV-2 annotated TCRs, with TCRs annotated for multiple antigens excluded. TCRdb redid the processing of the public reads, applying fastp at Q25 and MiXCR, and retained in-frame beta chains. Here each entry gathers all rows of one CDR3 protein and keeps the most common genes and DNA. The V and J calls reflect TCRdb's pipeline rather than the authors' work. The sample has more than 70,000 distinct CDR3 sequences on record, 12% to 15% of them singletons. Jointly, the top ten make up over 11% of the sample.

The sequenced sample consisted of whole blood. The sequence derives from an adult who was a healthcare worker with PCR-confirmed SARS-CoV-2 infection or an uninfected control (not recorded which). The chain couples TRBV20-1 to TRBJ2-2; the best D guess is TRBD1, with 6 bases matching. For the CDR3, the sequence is CSARGAGATGELFF. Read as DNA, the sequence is TGCAGTGCTAGGGGGGCTGGGGCTACCGGGGAGCTGTTTTTT.